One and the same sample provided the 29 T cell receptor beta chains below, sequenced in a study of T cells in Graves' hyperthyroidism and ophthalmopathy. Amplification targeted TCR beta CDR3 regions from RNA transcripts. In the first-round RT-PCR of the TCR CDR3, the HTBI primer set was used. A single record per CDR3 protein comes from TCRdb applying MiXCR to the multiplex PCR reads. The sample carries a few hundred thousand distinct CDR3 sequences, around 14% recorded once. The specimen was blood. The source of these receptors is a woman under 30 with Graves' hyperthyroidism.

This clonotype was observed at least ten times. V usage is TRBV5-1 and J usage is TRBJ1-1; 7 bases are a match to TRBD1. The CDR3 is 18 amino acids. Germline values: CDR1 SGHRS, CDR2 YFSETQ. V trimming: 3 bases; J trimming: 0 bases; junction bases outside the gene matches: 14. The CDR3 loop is CASSSRAFETGLNTEAFF. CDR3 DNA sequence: TGCGCCAGCAGCTCAAGGGCCTTCGAGACAGGGTTGAACACTGAAGCTTTCTTT. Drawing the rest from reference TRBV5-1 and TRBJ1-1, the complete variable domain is KAGVTQTPRYLIKTRGQQVTLSCSPISGHRSVSWYQQTPGQGLQFLFEYFSETQRNKGNFPGRFSGRQFSNSRSEMNVSTLELGDSALYLCASSSRAFETGLNTEAFFGQGTRLTVV.

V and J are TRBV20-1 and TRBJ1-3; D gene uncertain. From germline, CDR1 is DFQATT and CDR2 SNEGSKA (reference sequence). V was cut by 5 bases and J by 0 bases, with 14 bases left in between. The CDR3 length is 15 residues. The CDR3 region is CSAPEWGRSGNTIYF. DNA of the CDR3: TGCAGTGCTCCAGAATGGGGTCGCTCTGGAAACACCATATATTTT.

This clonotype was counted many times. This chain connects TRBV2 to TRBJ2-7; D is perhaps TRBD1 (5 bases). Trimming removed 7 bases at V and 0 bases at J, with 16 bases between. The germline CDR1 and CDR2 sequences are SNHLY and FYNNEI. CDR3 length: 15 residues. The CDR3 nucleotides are TGTGCCAGCAAACAGGCAGACCAGAGCTCCTACGAGCAGTACGTC. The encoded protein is CASKQADQSSYEQYV.

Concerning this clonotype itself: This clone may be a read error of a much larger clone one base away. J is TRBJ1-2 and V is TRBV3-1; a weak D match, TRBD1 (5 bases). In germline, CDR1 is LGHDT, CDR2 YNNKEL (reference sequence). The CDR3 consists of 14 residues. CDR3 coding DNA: TGTGCCAGCAGCCAATTTTCCAGGGCAGATGGCCACACCTTC. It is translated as CASSQFSRADGHTF.

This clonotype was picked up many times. CDR3 DNA sequence: TGTGCCAGCAGCCCCGAGAACCAGGACATTCAGTACTTC. Translating gives CASSPENQDIQYF. The V gene is TRBV3-1, the J gene TRBJ2-4; D call uncertain. This CDR3 region has 13 residues. Trimming removed 4 bases from V and 8 bases from J, with 12 bases in between. Per the germline V gene, CDR1 is LGHDT and CDR2 is YNNKEL (reference sequence). Supplemented by reference TRBV3-1 and TRBJ2-4, the full variable domain reads DTAVSQTPKYLVTQMGNDKSIKCEQNLGHDTMYWYKQDSKKFLKIMFSYNNKELIINETVPNRFSPKSPDKAHLNLHINSLELGDSAVYFCASSPENQDIQYFGAGTRLSVL.

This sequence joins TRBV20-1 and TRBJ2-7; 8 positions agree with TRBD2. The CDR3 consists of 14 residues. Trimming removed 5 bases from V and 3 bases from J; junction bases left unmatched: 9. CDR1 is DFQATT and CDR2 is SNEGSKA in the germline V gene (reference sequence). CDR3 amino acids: CSALSREGHYEQYF. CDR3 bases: TGCAGTGCTCTAAGTCGGGAGGGCCACTACGAGCAGTACTTC.

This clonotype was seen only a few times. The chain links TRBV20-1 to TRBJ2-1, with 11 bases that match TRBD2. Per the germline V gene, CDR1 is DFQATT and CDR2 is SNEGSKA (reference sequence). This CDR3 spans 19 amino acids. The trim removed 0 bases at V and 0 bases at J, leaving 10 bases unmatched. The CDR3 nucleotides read TGCAGTGCTAGAGACAATAGCGGGAGGGGCGCCCCCTCCTACAATGAGCAGTTCTTC. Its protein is CSARDNSGRGAPSYNEQFF.

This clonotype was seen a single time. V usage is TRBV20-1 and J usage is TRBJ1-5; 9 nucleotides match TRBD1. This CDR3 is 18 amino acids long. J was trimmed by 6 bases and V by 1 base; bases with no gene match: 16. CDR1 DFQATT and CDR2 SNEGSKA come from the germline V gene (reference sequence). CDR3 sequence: CSARGLSTGQGFSQPQHF. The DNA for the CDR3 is TGCAGTGCTAGAGGTCTTTCTACGGGACAGGGTTTCTCTCAGCCCCAGCATTTT.

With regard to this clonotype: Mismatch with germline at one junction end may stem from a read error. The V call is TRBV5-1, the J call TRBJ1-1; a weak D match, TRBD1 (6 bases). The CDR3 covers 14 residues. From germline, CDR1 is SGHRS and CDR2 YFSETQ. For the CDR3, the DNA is TGTGCCAGCAGCATCCTTGGGGGGCAGTCTGAAGCTTTCTTT. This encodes CASSILGGQSEAFF.

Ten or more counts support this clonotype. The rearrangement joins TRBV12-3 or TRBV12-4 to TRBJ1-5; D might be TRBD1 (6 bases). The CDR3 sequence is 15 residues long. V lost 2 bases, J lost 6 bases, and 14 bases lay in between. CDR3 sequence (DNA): TGTGCCAGCAGTTTAACCGGGGGCGGGGGTCAGCCCCAGCATTTT. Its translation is CASSLTGGGGQPQHF.

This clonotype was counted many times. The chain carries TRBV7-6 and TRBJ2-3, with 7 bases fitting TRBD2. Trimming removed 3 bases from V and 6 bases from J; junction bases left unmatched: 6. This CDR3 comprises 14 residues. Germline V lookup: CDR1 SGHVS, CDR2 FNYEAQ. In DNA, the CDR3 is TGTGCCAGCAGCTTGGGCGGGAGCCTCGATACGCAGTATTTT. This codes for CASSLGGSLDTQYF.

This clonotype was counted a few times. CDR3 in DNA: TGTGCCAGCAGCTTGTGGGACAGGGTTTCTGAAGCTTTCTTT. Its translation is CASSLWDRVSEAFF. The chain couples TRBV5-6 to TRBJ1-1, with TRBD1 matching over 9 bases. CDR1 SGHDT and CDR2 YYEEEE come from the germline V gene. The V gene end was trimmed by 1 base and the J gene end by 6 bases; junction bases not matched to a gene: 4. This CDR3 contains 14 residues.

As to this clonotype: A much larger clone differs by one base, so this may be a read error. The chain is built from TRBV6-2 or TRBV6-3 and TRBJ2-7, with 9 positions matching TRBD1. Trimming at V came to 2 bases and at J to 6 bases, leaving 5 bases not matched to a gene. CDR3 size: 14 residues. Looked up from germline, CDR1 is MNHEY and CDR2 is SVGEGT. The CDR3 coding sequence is TGTGCCAGCAGTTACCGGACAGGGGCTATCGAGCAGTACTTC. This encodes CASSYRTGAIEQYF.

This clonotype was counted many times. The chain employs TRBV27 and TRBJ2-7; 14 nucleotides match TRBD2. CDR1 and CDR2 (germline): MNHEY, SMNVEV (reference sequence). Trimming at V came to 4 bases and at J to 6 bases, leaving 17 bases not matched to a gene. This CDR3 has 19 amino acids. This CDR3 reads CASSSGLAGGPHPLREQYF. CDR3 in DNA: TGTGCCAGCAGTTCAGGACTAGCGGGAGGTCCCCACCCACTACGCGAGCAGTACTTC.

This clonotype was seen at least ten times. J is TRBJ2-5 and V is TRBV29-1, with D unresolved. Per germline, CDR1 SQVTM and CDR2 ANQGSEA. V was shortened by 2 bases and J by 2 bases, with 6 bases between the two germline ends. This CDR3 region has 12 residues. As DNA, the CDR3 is TGCAGCGTTGAAAAAGAACAAGAGACCCAGTACTTC. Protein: CSVEKEQETQYF.

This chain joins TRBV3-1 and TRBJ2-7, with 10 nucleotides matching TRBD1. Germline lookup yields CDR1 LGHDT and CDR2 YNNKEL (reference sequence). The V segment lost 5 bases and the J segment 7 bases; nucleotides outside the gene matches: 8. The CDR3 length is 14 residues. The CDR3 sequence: CASSERQGAREQYF. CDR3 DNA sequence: TGTGCCAGCAGCGAAAGACAGGGGGCGCGAGAGCAGTACTTC.

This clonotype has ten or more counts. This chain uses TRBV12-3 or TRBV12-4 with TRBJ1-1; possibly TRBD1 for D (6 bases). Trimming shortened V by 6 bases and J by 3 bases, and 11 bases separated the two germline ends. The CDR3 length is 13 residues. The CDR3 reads CASSSGQYTEAFF. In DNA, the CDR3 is TGTGCCAGCAGCTCCGGACAGTACACTGAAGCTTTCTTT.

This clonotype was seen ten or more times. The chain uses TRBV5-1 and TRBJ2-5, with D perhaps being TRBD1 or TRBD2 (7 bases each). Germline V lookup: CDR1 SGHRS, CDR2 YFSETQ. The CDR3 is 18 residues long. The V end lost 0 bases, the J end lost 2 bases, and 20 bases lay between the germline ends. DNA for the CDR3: TGCGCCAGCAGCTTGGCCGTGGAGGGGAGGGGGCTACAAGAGACCCAGTACTTC. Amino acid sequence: CASSLAVEGRGLQETQYF.

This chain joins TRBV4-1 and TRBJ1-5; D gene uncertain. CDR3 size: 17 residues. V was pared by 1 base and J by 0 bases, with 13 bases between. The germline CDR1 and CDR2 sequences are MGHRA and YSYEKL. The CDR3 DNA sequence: TGCGCCAGCAGCCAAGGGGTCCGGCAGAATAGCAATCAGCCCCAGCATTTT. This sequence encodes CASSQGVRQNSNQPQHF.

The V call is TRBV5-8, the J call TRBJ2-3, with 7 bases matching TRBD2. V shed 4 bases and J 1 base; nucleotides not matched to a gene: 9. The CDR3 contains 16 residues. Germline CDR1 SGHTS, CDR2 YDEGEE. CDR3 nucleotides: TGTGCCAGCAGCCCGTCTCTAGCGGACGGCACAGATACGCAGTATTTT. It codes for CASSPSLADGTDTQYF.

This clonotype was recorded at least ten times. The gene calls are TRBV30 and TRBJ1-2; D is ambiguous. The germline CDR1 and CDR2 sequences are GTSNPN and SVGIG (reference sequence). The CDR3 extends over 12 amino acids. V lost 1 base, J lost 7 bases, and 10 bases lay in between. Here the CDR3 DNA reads TGTGCCTGGAGTGGCTATTTGGCTGGCTACACCTTC. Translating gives CAWSGYLAGYTF.

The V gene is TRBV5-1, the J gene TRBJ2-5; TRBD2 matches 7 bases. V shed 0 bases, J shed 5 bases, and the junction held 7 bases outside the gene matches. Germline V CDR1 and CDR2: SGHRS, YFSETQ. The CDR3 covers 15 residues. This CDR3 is CASSLVGGSGETQYF. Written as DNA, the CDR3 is TGCGCCAGCAGCTTGGTCGGCGGGAGCGGTGAGACCCAGTACTTC.

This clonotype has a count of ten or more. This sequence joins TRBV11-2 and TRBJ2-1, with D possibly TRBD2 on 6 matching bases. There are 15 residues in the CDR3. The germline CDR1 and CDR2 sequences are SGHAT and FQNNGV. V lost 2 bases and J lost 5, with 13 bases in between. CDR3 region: CASSLKGLANNEQFF. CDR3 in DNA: TGTGCCAGCAGCTTAAAGGGACTCGCTAACAATGAGCAGTTCTTC.

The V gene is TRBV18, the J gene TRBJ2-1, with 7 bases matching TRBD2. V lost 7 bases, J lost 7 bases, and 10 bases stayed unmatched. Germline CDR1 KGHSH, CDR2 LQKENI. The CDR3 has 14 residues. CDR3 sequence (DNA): TGTGCCAGCTATTACGCGGGAGTGGGTAATGAGCAGTTCTTC. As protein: CASYYAGVGNEQFF.

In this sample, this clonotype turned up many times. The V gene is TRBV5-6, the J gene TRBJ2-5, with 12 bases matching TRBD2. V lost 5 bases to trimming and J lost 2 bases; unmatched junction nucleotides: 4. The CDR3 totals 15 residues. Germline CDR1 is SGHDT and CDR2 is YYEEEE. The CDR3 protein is CASSHGLAGQETQYF. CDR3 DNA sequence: TGTGCCAGCAGTCACGGACTAGCGGGGCAAGAGACCCAGTACTTC.

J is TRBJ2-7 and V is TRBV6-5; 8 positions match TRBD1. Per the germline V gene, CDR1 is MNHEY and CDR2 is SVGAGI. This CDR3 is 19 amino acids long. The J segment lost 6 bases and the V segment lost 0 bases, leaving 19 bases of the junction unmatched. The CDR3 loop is CASSYSRTRGRSLGGEQYF. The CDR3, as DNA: TGTGCCAGCAGTTACTCGAGGACCAGGGGGCGGTCGTTGGGGGGCGAGCAGTACTTC.

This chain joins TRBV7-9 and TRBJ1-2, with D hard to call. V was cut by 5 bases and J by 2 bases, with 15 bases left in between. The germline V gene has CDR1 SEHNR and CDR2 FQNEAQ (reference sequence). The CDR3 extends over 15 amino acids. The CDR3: CASSLPGRENYGYTF. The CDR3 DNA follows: TGTGCCAGCAGCCTCCCCGGAAGGGAGAACTATGGCTACACCTTC.

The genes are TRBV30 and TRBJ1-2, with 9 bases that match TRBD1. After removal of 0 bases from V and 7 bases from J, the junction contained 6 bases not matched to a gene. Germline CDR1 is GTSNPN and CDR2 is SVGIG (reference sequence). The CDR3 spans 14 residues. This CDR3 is CAWSVGQGVVGYTF. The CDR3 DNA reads TGTGCCTGGAGTGTGGGACAGGGCGTGGTTGGCTACACCTTC.

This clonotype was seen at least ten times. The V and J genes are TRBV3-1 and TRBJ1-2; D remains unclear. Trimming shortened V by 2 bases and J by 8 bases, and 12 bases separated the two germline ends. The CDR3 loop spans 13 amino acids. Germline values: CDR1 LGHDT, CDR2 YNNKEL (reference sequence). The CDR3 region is CASSQLVFMGYTF. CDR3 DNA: TGTGCCAGCAGCCAACTGGTCTTTATGGGCTACACCTTC.